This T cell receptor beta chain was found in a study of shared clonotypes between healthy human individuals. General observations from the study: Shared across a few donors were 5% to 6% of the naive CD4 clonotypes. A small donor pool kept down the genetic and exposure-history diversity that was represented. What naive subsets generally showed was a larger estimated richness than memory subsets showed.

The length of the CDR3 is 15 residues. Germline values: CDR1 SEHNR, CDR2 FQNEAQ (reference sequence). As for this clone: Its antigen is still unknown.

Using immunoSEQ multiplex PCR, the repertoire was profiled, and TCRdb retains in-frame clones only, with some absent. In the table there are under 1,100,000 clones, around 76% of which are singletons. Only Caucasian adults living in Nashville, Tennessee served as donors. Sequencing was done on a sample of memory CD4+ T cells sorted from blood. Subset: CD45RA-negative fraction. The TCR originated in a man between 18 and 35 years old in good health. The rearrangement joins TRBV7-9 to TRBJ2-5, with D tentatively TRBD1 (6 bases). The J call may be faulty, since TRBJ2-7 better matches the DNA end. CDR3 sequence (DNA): TGTGCCAGCAGACCCCGGGGCCCAGGGGAGTACGAGCAGTACTTC. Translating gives CASRPRGPGEYEQYF.